Listed here is a single T cell receptor beta chain. Its antigen remains unidentified. Trimming stripped 1 base from V and 5 bases from J, with 15 bases between. The CDR3 totals 16 residues. Germline CDR1 and CDR2: KGHSH and LQKENI. Samples underwent the assay at deep level. Some clones are missing from TCRdb's copy, which holds only in-frame ones; the method was immunoSEQ multiplex PCR. The table lists around 430,000 clones, roughly 83% of them singletons. The data derive from a study of shared clonotypes between healthy human individuals. The donors were all Caucasian adults (living in Nashville, Tennessee). Findings of the study overall: Specimens sampled were limited to blood, with tissue repertoires likely differing. Clonotype sharing among donors likely depends on sequencing depth.

This rearrangement joins TRBV18 to TRBJ2-1; tentatively, D is TRBD1 (5 bases). The source material was PBMCs. The source of this sequence is a woman aged 35 to 49 in good health. Some clones in this sample may be carry-over from other donors' samples. CDR3 DNA sequence: TGTGCCAGCTCACCACAGACAGCCATGTTTAACAATGAGCAGTTCTTC. The encoded protein is CASSPQTAMFNNEQFF.